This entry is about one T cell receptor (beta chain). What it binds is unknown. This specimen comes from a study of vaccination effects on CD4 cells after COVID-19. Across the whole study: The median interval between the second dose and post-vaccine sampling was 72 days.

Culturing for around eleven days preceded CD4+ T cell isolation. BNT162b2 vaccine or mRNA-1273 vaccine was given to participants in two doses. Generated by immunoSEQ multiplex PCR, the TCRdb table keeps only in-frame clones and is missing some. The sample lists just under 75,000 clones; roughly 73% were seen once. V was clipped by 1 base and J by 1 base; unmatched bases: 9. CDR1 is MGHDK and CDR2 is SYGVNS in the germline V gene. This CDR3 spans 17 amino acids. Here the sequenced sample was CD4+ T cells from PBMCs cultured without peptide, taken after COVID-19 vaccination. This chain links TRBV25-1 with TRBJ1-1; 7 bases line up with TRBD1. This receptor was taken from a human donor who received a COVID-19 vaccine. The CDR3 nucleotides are TGTGCCAGCAGTGAATCTGGTCAGGGGGGGTGGAACACTGAAGCTTTCTTT. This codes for CASSESGQGGWNTEAFF.